This TCR beta chain was recovered during a study of T cell responses to AZD1222 COVID-19 vaccine. Study background: Second-dose intervals near 4 or 12 weeks were combined. Study-wide points: Sampling that yielded the repertoires occurred only after the peak T cell response. Reports say nearly half of spike-specific TCRs go after unmutated variant regions. Most donors were white British, females outnumbered males, and clonal diversity was possibly underestimated.

Produced via immunoSEQ multiplex PCR; TCRdb's table is partial and in-frame only. This sample has 130,000 or so clones, with about 93% found just once. Note on this clone: The antigen remains undetermined.

This CDR3 has 14 amino acids. The germline V gene encodes CDR1 SGHDT and CDR2 YYEEEE. V gave up 0 bases and J gave up 1 base, with 7 bases separating them. The source was peripheral blood, collected on day 0 of AZD1222 vaccination. V gene TRBV5-6 combines with J gene TRBJ1-2; tentatively, D is TRBD1 (6 bases). This receptor was identified in an adult in good health. CDR3 protein: CASSLGTVNYGYTF. CDR3 DNA: TGTGCCAGCAGCTTGGGGACAGTTAACTATGGCTACACCTTC.